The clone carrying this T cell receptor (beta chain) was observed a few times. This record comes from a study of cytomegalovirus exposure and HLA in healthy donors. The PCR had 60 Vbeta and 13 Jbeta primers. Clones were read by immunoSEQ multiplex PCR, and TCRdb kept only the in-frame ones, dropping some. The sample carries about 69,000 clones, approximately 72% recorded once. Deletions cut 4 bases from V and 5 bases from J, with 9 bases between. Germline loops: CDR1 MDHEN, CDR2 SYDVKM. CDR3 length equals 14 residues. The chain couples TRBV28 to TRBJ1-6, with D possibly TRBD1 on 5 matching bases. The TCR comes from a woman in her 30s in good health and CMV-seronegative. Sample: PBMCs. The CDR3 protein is CASSSLGDNSPLHF. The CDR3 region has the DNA TGTGCCAGCAGTTCTTTAGGGGATAATTCACCCCTCCACTTT.